The 20 T cell receptor beta chains below all came from one sample that was sequenced in a study of identical twins. TCRdb reanalysed the 5' RACE reads using MiXCR and keeps one entry per CDR3 protein. The repertoire has approximately 670,000 distinct CDR3 sequences, 5.5% to 6.5% of them found once; the top ten carry approximately 1.6%. Sequences were obtained from naive T cells sorted from blood. The receptor source for this set is a man aged 18 to 35 in good health.

This clonotype was counted ten times or more. The J gene is TRBJ1-5, the V gene TRBV12-3 or TRBV12-4; TRBD1 might be the D (5 bases). The CDR3 length is 16 residues. The V and J ends lost 7 bases and 3 bases respectively, with 19 bases between them. The DNA for the CDR3 is TGTGCCAGCACTCGCGAGGGGTCGGTAATCAATCAGCCCCAGCATTTT. This gives the protein CASTREGSVINQPQHF.

This clonotype was seen many times. V gene TRBV5-1 combines with J gene TRBJ2-7; TRBD1 matches at 7 bases. Trimming removed 0 bases from V and 6 bases from J; junction bases left unmatched: 9. The CDR3 extends over 15 amino acids. Germline V CDR1 and CDR2: SGHRS, YFSETQ. This chain's CDR3 is CASSLDVGGGGEQYF. The CDR3 bases are TGCGCCAGCAGCTTGGATGTAGGGGGCGGAGGCGAGCAGTACTTC.

Many counts were recorded for this clonotype. The chain links TRBV20-1 to TRBJ1-2, with D unclear. The CDR3 consists of 13 residues. Trimming pared 6 bases from V and 5 bases from J, leaving 16 bases between. Germline CDR1 reads DFQATT; CDR2 reads SNEGSKA (reference sequence). The CDR3 DNA follows: TGCAGTGCGGTGAGGACGCGTCCTTATGGCTACACCTTC. This encodes CSAVRTRPYGYTF.

Only a few counts were recorded for this clonotype. The chain joins TRBV27 to TRBJ2-6; D call uncertain. V lost 8 bases to trimming and J lost 0 bases, with 11 bases between them. Germline values: CDR1 MNHEY, CDR2 SMNVEV (reference sequence). This CDR3 is built from 15 residues. The CDR3 sequence: CASGGLGSGANVLTF. CDR3 nucleotide sequence: TGTGCCAGCGGCGGTTTGGGCTCTGGGGCCAACGTCCTGACTTTC.

This clonotype was picked up many times. The J gene is TRBJ2-5, the V gene TRBV20-1; D not resolved. CDR3 length: 14 residues. Germline CDR1 is DFQATT and CDR2 is SNEGSKA (reference sequence). Trimming took off 1 base at V and 5 bases at J, with 14 bases between the two ends. The CDR3 sequence: CSARGASNGETQYF. The CDR3 DNA reads TGCAGTGCTAGAGGGGCCTCCAACGGGGAGACCCAGTACTTC.

This clonotype was seen ten or more times. The V call is TRBV20-1, the J call TRBJ2-5, with a possible D match to TRBD2 (6 bases). V dropped 5 bases and J dropped 3 bases, with 10 bases sitting between them. Germline loops: CDR1 DFQATT, CDR2 SNEGSKA (reference sequence). This CDR3 comprises 12 residues. The chain's CDR3 is CSAVASEETQYF. DNA for the CDR3: TGCAGTGCTGTTGCTAGCGAAGAGACCCAGTACTTC.

This clonotype occurred many times. CDR3 sequence (DNA): TGTGCCAGCAGCAGAACCGTCGGGACAGGGGATCGTTCGGGAAGTGAGCAGTTCTTC. This gives the protein CASSRTVGTGDRSGSEQFF. The chain employs TRBV6-2 or TRBV6-3 and TRBJ2-1, with 10 bases lining up with TRBD1. CDR1 is MNHEY and CDR2 is SVGEGT in the germline V gene. V lost 6 bases and J lost 9; bases outside the gene matches: 23. CDR3 length: 19 residues.

This clonotype was recorded at least ten times. V is TRBV7-9 and J is TRBJ2-3; 9 bases fit TRBD2. This CDR3 has 15 amino acids. V shed 5 bases and J 5 bases; nucleotides not matched to a gene: 8. Germline CDR1 is SEHNR and CDR2 is FQNEAQ (reference sequence). DNA for the CDR3: TGTGCCAGCAGCCTCTTAGCGGGAGTTCAAGATACGCAGTATTTT. Translation gives CASSLLAGVQDTQYF.

In this sample, this clonotype turned up a few times. The V gene is TRBV25-1, the J gene TRBJ2-2; 10 nucleotides line up with TRBD2. CDR1 and CDR2 from the germline V gene are MGHDK and SYGVNS. This CDR3 spans 17 amino acids. V shed 4 bases and J 6 bases; nucleotides not matched to a gene: 11. The CDR3 reads CASSAEAGGPRAGELFF. For the CDR3, the DNA is TGTGCCAGCAGTGCTGAAGCGGGAGGGCCCAGGGCCGGGGAGCTGTTTTTT.

This clonotype has a count of ten or more. The chain joins TRBV7-8 to TRBJ2-7, with 10 bases matching TRBD1. In germline, CDR1 is SGHVS, CDR2 FQNEAQ. The CDR3 has 15 amino acids. V shed 5 bases and J 2 bases; nucleotides not matched to a gene: 6. DNA for the CDR3: TGTGCCAGCAGCCGTGGGACAGGGGTCCCCTACGAGCAGTACGTC. It is translated as CASSRGTGVPYEQYV.

The rearrangement joins TRBV19 to TRBJ1-1, with 7 bases that match TRBD1. V trimming: 6 bases; J trimming: 0 bases; junction bases outside the gene matches: 4. The CDR3 totals 14 residues. Germline V lookup: CDR1 LNHDA, CDR2 SQIVND (reference sequence). Written as DNA, the CDR3 is TGTGCCAGTAGCTGGACAGGCTTGAACACTGAAGCTTTCTTT. It specifies CASSWTGLNTEAFF.

This clonotype was counted ten times or more. V usage is TRBV7-2 and J usage is TRBJ2-1; 11 bases map to TRBD1. This CDR3 has 17 amino acids. From germline, CDR1 is SGHTA and CDR2 FQGNSA. Trimming removed 0 bases from V and 3 bases from J; junction bases left unmatched: 4. The DNA of the CDR3 is TGTGCCAGCAGCTTAGCCGGACAGGGGGCGATCTACAATGAGCAGTTCTTC. It is translated as CASSLAGQGAIYNEQFF.

This clonotype was counted many times. This chain uses TRBV25-1 with TRBJ1-2; D is unclear. The V end was cut by 6 bases, the J end by 9 bases, with 20 bases between. Germline V gene lookup returns CDR1 MGHDK and CDR2 SYGVNS. The CDR3 is made up of 14 amino acids. CDR3 nucleotide sequence: TGTGCCAGCAGGGCCCCCGGGCCCTCGAACCGCTACACCTTC. This encodes CASRAPGPSNRYTF.

The table lists this clonotype with many counts. This chain joins TRBV5-1 and TRBJ2-1; no clear D. V lost 3 bases, J lost 8 bases, and 18 bases lay in between. CDR1 is SGHRS, CDR2 YFSETQ, per germline. The CDR3 is 15 residues long. Here the CDR3 reads CASSSISSQYHEQFF. CDR3 DNA: TGCGCCAGCAGCTCCATTAGCTCCCAGTACCATGAGCAGTTCTTC.

The V call is TRBV12-3 or TRBV12-4, the J call TRBJ1-2, with D unresolved. V was shortened by 5 bases and J by 7 bases, with 14 bases between the two germline ends. The CDR3 is made up of 13 amino acids. CDR3 in DNA: TGTGCCAGCAGTCAAAAACCCGCCCTTGGCTACACCTTC. It is translated as CASSQKPALGYTF.

Many counts were recorded for this clonotype. The chain couples TRBV20-1 to TRBJ2-1; the match to TRBD1 covers 7 bases. Trimming cost V 0 bases and J 4 bases; bases outside gene matches: 6. The length of the CDR3 is 15 residues. Germline lookup yields CDR1 DFQATT and CDR2 SNEGSKA (reference sequence). The CDR3 DNA is TGCAGTGCTAGAGACCCCGGACAGGCATACAATGAGCAGTTCTTC. It is translated as CSARDPGQAYNEQFF.

The chain employs TRBV7-9 and TRBJ1-1, with D possibly TRBD1 on 6 matching bases. The CDR3 contains 16 residues. V was pared by 3 bases and J by 2 bases, with 16 bases between. Germline loops: CDR1 SEHNR, CDR2 FQNEAQ (reference sequence). The CDR3 DNA follows: TGTGCCAGCAGCTTTCTCGTCGGCGGGGGCAACACTGAAGCTTTCTTT. Protein: CASSFLVGGGNTEAFF.

In this sample, this clonotype turned up many times. The rearrangement joins TRBV12-3 or TRBV12-4 to TRBJ1-2, with D perhaps matching TRBD1 (5 bases). The CDR3 runs to 12 residues. Trimming stripped 6 bases from V and 0 bases from J, with 5 bases between. The CDR3 nucleotides read TGTGCCAGCAGGGGGGCTAACTATGGCTACACCTTC. This codes for CASRGANYGYTF.

This clonotype was seen repeatedly, ten times or more. The chain recombines TRBV28 with TRBJ2-1, with a weak D call TRBD2 (5 bases). This CDR3 comprises 11 residues. CDR1 MDHEN and CDR2 SYDVKM come from the germline V gene. V lost 3 bases, J lost 15 bases, and 12 bases lay in between. CDR3 loop: CASSLRAEVFF. The CDR3 bases are TGTGCCAGCAGTTTGAGGGCAGAGGTGTTCTTC.

This clonotype has at least ten counts. This sequence joins TRBV7-8 and TRBJ1-3; no clear D. The CDR3 spans 16 residues. Germline V gene sequence: CDR1 SGHVS, CDR2 FQNEAQ. V was trimmed by 7 bases and J by 4 bases, leaving 20 bases between them. In DNA form, the CDR3 reads TGTGCCAGCACCTCCGCCTCGCGAGGTATCGGAAACACCATATATTTT. This translates into CASTSASRGIGNTIYF.